This T cell receptor beta chain was profiled in a study of blood T cell repertoires in COVID-19. The CDR3 contains 15 residues. V lost 4 bases, J lost 5 bases, and 9 bases stayed unmatched. Per the germline V gene, CDR1 is SGHRS and CDR2 is YFSETQ. Cohorts were based on clinical histories the participants reported. The table came from immunoSEQ multiplex PCR; TCRdb's copy has only in-frame clones and leaves some out. The table shows under 200,000 clones, with around 82% occurring only once. The sequence derives from a woman in her forties or fifties in a cohort exposed to, infected with or recovered from COVID-19 (not recorded which). Material: PBMCs or T cells enriched from blood (not recorded which). The chain carries TRBV5-1 and TRBJ2-5, with 9 bases fitting TRBD2. CDR3 in DNA: TGCGCCAGCAGCGGATTAGCGGGGGCCAGGGAGACCCAGTACTTC. The encoded protein is CASSGLAGARETQYF.